These T cell receptor beta chains were read from a single sample in a study of T cell responses to AZD1222 COVID-19 vaccine. Only in-frame clones appear in the TCRdb table, and some are missing; sequencing was by immunoSEQ multiplex PCR. The sample holds about 180,000 clones, 70% to 90% seen once. The sequenced sample was peripheral blood, obtained on day 0 of AZD1222 vaccination. All receptors come from an adult in good health. The CDR3 runs from the conserved cysteine through the conserved F or W. D genes are given only for firm matches. Clone size, where shown, is once, few, many, or a class for clones that have expanded.

clone_size	v_call	d_call	j_call	cdr3_nt	cdr3_aa
NA	TRBV10-3	NA	TRBJ2-1	TGTGCCATCAGTGAGGGGACAAGCTACAATGAGCAGTTCTTC	CAISEGTSYNEQFF
NA	TRBV7-9	TRBD1	TRBJ2-4	TGTGCCAGCAGCTTATTTACAGGGGGCGGCATTCAGTACTTC	CASSLFTGGGIQYF
NA	TRBV5-1	NA	TRBJ1-1	TGCGCCAGCAGCTTGGCCCGGAACGTGAACACTGAAGCTTTCTTT	CASSLARNVNTEAFF
few	TRBV7-2	NA	TRBJ2-7	TGTGCCAGCAGCTTAGCCACGGCCTACGAGCAGTACTTC	CASSLATAYEQYF
NA	TRBV7-2	NA	TRBJ2-5	TGTGCCAGCAGTTTGGGACTCCAAGAGACCCAGTACTTC	CASSLGLQETQYF
NA	TRBV9	NA	TRBJ1-1	TGTGCCAGCAGCGTAGGGCAGTCGAACACTGAAGCTTTCTTT	CASSVGQSNTEAFF
NA	TRBV2	NA	TRBJ2-7	TGTGCCAGCAGCCGGGACGGTCCCCCGGGGGAGCAGTACTTC	CASSRDGPPGEQYF
NA	TRBV19	NA	TRBJ1-2	TGTGCCAGTAGTATTACTACTAGAGGGGACGGCTACACCTTC	CASSITTRGDGYTF
NA	TRBV5-1	NA	TRBJ1-1	TGCGCCAGCAGTTATACCTGGGGATCAGATGAAGCTTTCTTT	CASSYTWGSDEAFF
NA	TRBV28	TRBD1	TRBJ1-6	TGTGCCAGCAGAGGACAGGGGTTTTGGAATTCACCCCTCCACTTT	CASRGQGFWNSPLHF
NA	TRBV11-2	TRBD1	TRBJ1-2	TGTGCCAGCAGCTTAGTACGGGACAGGGCGAACTATGGCTACACCTTC	CASSLVRDRANYGYTF
few	TRBV9	NA	TRBJ2-5	TGTGCCAGCAGCGCCCCGAATCAAGAGACCCAGTACTTC	CASSAPNQETQYF
NA	TRBV19	TRBD1	TRBJ1-1	TGTGCCAGTAGTGCCACCGGGACAGCCAACACTGAAGCTTTCTTT	CASSATGTANTEAFF
NA	TRBV15	TRBD1	TRBJ2-7	TGTGCCACCAGCAGACATTTACAGGGGGGCACCTACGAGCAGTACTTC	CATSRHLQGGTYEQYF
NA	TRBV5-6	TRBD2	TRBJ2-5	TGTGCCAGCAGCTTGGACCTAGCGGGGGCGTCGTACCAAGAGACCCAGTACTTC	CASSLDLAGASYQETQYF
NA	TRBV4-3	TRBD2	TRBJ2-1	TGCGCCAGCAGCCAAACTACTAGCGGGAATTACAATGAGCAGTTCTTC	CASSQTTSGNYNEQFF
NA	TRBV28	NA	TRBJ2-7	TGTGCCAGCAGCTGGGGGTGGAACGAGCAGTACTTC	CASSWGWNEQYF
NA	TRBV29-1	TRBD2	TRBJ2-7	TGCAGCGTAGCTAGCGGGGGCGAGCAGTACTTC	CSVASGGEQYF
NA	TRBV28	NA	TRBJ2-7	TGTGCCAGCAGGCCCTGGGGCCTCCCGGGTGAGCAGTACTTC	CASRPWGLPGEQYF
NA	TRBV9	TRBD1	TRBJ1-2	TGTGCCAGCAGCGCCCACGGGACAGGGATCTATGGCTACACCTTC	CASSAHGTGIYGYTF
NA	TRBV11-2	NA	TRBJ2-1	TGTGCCAGCACCAGGGGGGGCTCCTACAATGAGCAGTTCTTC	CASTRGGSYNEQFF
NA	TRBV12-3/TRBV12-4	NA	TRBJ1-1	TGTGCCAGCAGTCACATCCGCCGCTGTCTTTTT	CASSHIRRCLF
NA	TRBV23-1	NA	TRBJ2-5	TGCGCCAGCAGTCAACCCTGGTGGACGTACCAAGAGACCCAGTACTTC	CASSQPWWTYQETQYF
NA	TRBV5-8	NA	TRBJ1-1	TGTGCCAGCAGCTTGGGAGTGGTGGGGCTGCGTGCTTTCTTT	CASSLGVVGLRAFF
NA	TRBV5-1	NA	TRBJ1-2	TGCGCCAGCAGCTTAACCAGGGGCTATGGCTACACCTTC	CASSLTRGYGYTF
NA	TRBV4-2	NA	TRBJ1-3	TGTGCCAGCAGCCAAGTCCCCTCTGGAAACACCATATATTTT	CASSQVPSGNTIYF
NA	TRBV4-1	TRBD1	TRBJ2-3	TGCGCCAGCAGCCAAGTAATACAGGGGGGAGATACGCAGTATTTT	CASSQVIQGGDTQYF
NA	TRBV9	TRBD1	TRBJ2-7	TGTGCCAGCAGCGCCCAGGGACAGACCTACGAGCAGTACTTC	CASSAQGQTYEQYF
NA	TRBV19	NA	TRBJ2-2	TGTGCCAGTAGTATTGGGAACGGGTTAGCGAGCACCGGGGAGCTGTTTTTT	CASSIGNGLASTGELFF
NA	TRBV5-1	TRBD1	TRBJ1-1	TGCGCCAGCAGCACAGCCTCAGGGGGCACTGAAGCTTTCTTT	CASSTASGGTEAFF
NA	TRBV6-2/TRBV6-3	TRBD2	TRBJ2-2	TGTGCCAGCAGTGGGACGGGACTAGCGAGGGAGCTGTTTTTT	CASSGTGLARELFF
NA	TRBV2	NA	TRBJ1-2	TGTGCCAGCAGTGAAGCGGGCAGCTCGCCCGTCCCCTTC	CASSEAGSSPVPF
NA	TRBV28	NA	TRBJ2-1	TGTGCCAGCAGTTTTAGCGGCAATGAGCAGTTCTTC	CASSFSGNEQFF
NA	TRBV12-3/TRBV12-4	TRBD2	TRBJ2-2	TGTGCCAGCAAAACTAGCGTCACCGGGGAGCTGTTTTTT	CASKTSVTGELFF
NA	TRBV12-3/TRBV12-4	NA	TRBJ1-6	TGTGCCAGCAGTTCCTTAGGGGATTCACCCCTCCACTTT	CASSSLGDSPLHF
NA	TRBV5-8	TRBD1	TRBJ1-4	TGTGCCAGCAGCCCCCGGTTCGGACAGGACGTCACAACTAATGAAAAACTGTTTTTT	CASSPRFGQDVTTNEKLFF
NA	TRBV7-2	NA	TRBJ1-4	TGTGCCAGCGGATTGGTGATGGAGGATGAAAAACTGTTTTTT	CASGLVMEDEKLFF